These 22 T cell receptor beta chains were all obtained from the same sample, sequenced in a study of cytomegalovirus exposure and HLA in healthy donors. The PCR ran on 60 Vbeta and 13 Jbeta primers. Profiling relied on immunoSEQ multiplex PCR, and the TCRdb table lists in-frame clones only, not all of them. The sample consists of about 110,000 clones, about 86% of them appearing once. The sample was PBMCs. All receptors derive from a man aged 35 to 55 in good health and CMV-seronegative.

The chain links TRBV29-1 to TRBJ2-3; 8 bases fit TRBD1. Germline V gene sequence: CDR1 SQVTM, CDR2 ANQGSEA. The CDR3 sequence is 13 residues long. V lost 3 bases and J lost 1; bases outside the gene matches: 0. The CDR3 sequence is CSVEGQGTDTQYF. As DNA, the CDR3 is TGCAGCGTTGAGGGACAGGGCACAGATACGCAGTATTTT.

The chain recombines TRBV5-1 with TRBJ2-2; D is possibly TRBD2 (6 bases). The germline gives CDR1 SGHRS, CDR2 YFSETQ. The CDR3 totals 15 residues. The germline V and J ends were trimmed by 5 bases and 0 bases, with 11 bases remaining between them. The CDR3 loop is CASRSGSTNTGELFF. The CDR3 DNA sequence: TGCGCCAGCAGATCCGGGAGCACGAACACCGGGGAGCTGTTTTTT.

This chain joins TRBV2 and TRBJ1-6; 7 nucleotides line up with TRBD1. V gave up 4 bases and J gave up 10 bases; unmatched junction bases: 7. The CDR3 runs to 14 residues. Germline V lookup: CDR1 SNHLY, CDR2 FYNNEI. The CDR3 region has the DNA TGTGCCAGCAGTGGACAGGGCTTAGGATCACCCCTCCACTTT. It translates to CASSGQGLGSPLHF.

This sequence joins TRBV21-1 and TRBJ1-4; the table's D gene call, TRBD1, was not cross checked with the DNA. TRBV21-1 is marked as a pseudogene. CDR3 length: 14 amino acids. In nucleotides, the CDR3 is TGTGCCAGCGGTAGGTCGGACAGGGGCGAAAAACTGTTTTTT. It translates to CASGRSDRGEKLFF.

The rearrangement links TRBV9 to TRBJ2-7; 9 bases align to TRBD1. Germline V gene data show CDR1 as SGDLS and CDR2 as YYNGEE. V dropped 2 bases and J dropped 2; count of bases not matched to a gene: 8. The CDR3 covers 16 residues. CDR3: CASSVAGTGPPYEQYF. The CDR3 DNA is TGTGCCAGCAGCGTCGCCGGGACAGGGCCTCCCTACGAGCAGTACTTC.

The chain couples TRBV30 to TRBJ1-4; possible D gene TRBD1, 5 bases. V was shortened by 3 bases and J by 7 bases, with 15 bases between the two germline ends. The CDR3 runs 14 residues. Germline V gene lookup returns CDR1 GTSNPN and CDR2 SVGIG (reference sequence). The CDR3 spells CAWSLGGLGEKLFF. CDR3 sequence (DNA): TGTGCCTGGAGCCTCGGGGGATTGGGTGAAAAACTGTTTTTT.

J is TRBJ1-2 and V is TRBV6-6; D is unclear. V lost 2 bases and J 6 bases, leaving 4 bases between the germline ends. The germline gives CDR1 MNHNY, CDR2 SVGAGI (reference sequence). The CDR3 has 11 amino acids. The CDR3 bases are TGTGCCAGCAGTTACCTTGATGGCTACACCTTC. Its protein is CASSYLDGYTF.

This rearrangement joins TRBV30 to TRBJ1-6; TRBD1 agrees at 8 bases. V dropped 3 bases and J dropped 7; count of bases not matched to a gene: 11. CDR1 and CDR2 (germline): GTSNPN, SVGIG (reference sequence). The CDR3 loop spans 16 amino acids. CDR3 sequence reads: CAWRYLGQGKNSPLHF. CDR3 DNA: TGTGCCTGGAGGTATTTAGGACAGGGAAAAAATTCACCCCTCCACTTT.

This chain connects TRBV9 to TRBJ1-3; weak D call: TRBD1 (5 bases). Looked up from germline, CDR1 is SGDLS and CDR2 is YYNGEE. The CDR3 is 15 amino acids. Trimming removed 4 bases at V and 4 bases at J, with 15 bases between. This CDR3 reads CASSLGLGGGNTIYF. For the CDR3, the DNA is TGTGCCAGCAGCCTTGGCCTCGGGGGAGGAAACACCATATATTTT.

The chain couples TRBV30 to TRBJ1-1; 7 nucleotides line up with TRBD1. Germline V gives CDR1 GTSNPN, CDR2 SVGIG (reference sequence). With V trimmed by 2 bases and J by 7 bases, 13 bases remained unmatched. The CDR3 is 15 residues long. The CDR3 DNA reads as TGTGCCTGGAGTACCGCTACCGGGTACAGGGGTGAAGCTTTCTTT. It yields the protein CAWSTATGYRGEAFF.

V usage is TRBV4-2 and J usage is TRBJ2-5; TRBD2 matches at 8 bases. V trimming: 3 bases; J trimming: 4 bases; junction bases outside the gene matches: 16. Germline V lookup: CDR1 LGHNA, CDR2 YNFKEQ. CDR3 length: 18 amino acids. This CDR3 reads CASSQADAAGGEGETQYF. The CDR3 DNA reads as TGTGCCAGCAGCCAGGCCGATGCGGCGGGGGGAGAGGGAGAGACCCAGTACTTC.

This sequence joins TRBV11-2 and TRBJ1-5; no clear D. The CDR3 is 15 amino acids. Trimming cost V 4 bases and J 3 bases, with 13 bases left between them. Per the germline V gene, CDR1 is SGHAT and CDR2 is FQNNGV. The CDR3 DNA follows: TGTGCCAGCAGCTCCGAGGGTGAGAACAATCAGCCCCAGCATTTT. Translating gives CASSSEGENNQPQHF.

V gene TRBV6-1 combines with J gene TRBJ2-7; possible D gene TRBD2, 6 bases. V dropped 11 bases and J dropped 4 bases, with 9 bases sitting between them. The CDR3 consists of 10 residues. Germline CDR1 reads MNHNS; CDR2 reads SASEGT. The CDR3 coding sequence is TGTGCCGCGGGGAGATACGAGCAGTACTTC. Residues: CAAGRYEQYF.

The J gene is TRBJ2-2, the V gene TRBV6-5; 7 bases line up with TRBD1. The length of the CDR3 is 15 residues. Per the germline V gene, CDR1 is MNHEY and CDR2 is SVGAGI. V lost 5 bases and J lost 5; bases outside the gene matches: 8. The CDR3, as DNA: TGTGCCAGCAGTCCCTGGACAGGTGGGACCGGGGAGCTGTTTTTT. This codes for CASSPWTGGTGELFF.

The V and J genes are TRBV5-6 and TRBJ1-1, with 7 bases identical to TRBD1. Germline CDR1 is SGHDT and CDR2 is YYEEEE. Trimming at V came to 4 bases and at J to 5 bases, leaving 11 bases not matched to a gene. The CDR3 is 15 amino acids. In nucleotides, the CDR3 is TGTGCCAGCAGCCTCCAGAGGGGGCTGACTACTGAAGCTTTCTTT. As protein: CASSLQRGLTTEAFF.

The chain uses TRBV19 and TRBJ2-7, with D tentatively TRBD2 (6 bases). Germline CDR1 LNHDA, CDR2 SQIVND (reference sequence). The length of the CDR3 is 13 residues. Between the trimmed V and J ends, which lost 3 bases and 3 bases, there was a span of 9 bases. The chain's CDR3 is CASSIGGVYEQYF. The CDR3 DNA follows: TGTGCCAGTAGTATCGGGGGAGTCTACGAGCAGTACTTC.

The rearrangement joins TRBV14 to TRBJ1-5, with D uncertain. The CDR3 length is 15 residues. Germline lookup yields CDR1 SGHDN and CDR2 FVKESK. The V gene lost 0 bases and the J gene lost 9 bases, with 15 bases spanning the gap. The CDR3 protein is CASSQDNGGERPQHF. DNA for the CDR3: TGTGCCAGCAGCCAAGATAACGGTGGGGAGCGGCCCCAGCATTTT.

The rearrangement links TRBV5-6 to TRBJ1-1; 8 positions agree with TRBD1. This CDR3 spans 17 amino acids. Trimming at V came to 1 base and at J to 1 base, leaving 9 bases not matched to a gene. The germline gives CDR1 SGHDT, CDR2 YYEEEE. The CDR3 sequence: CASSLPRQGIGNTEAFF. CDR3 DNA sequence: TGTGCCAGCAGCTTGCCTAGACAGGGGATTGGGAACACTGAAGCTTTCTTT. The full variable domain, completed using reference TRBV5-6 and TRBJ1-1, is DAGVTQSPTHLIKTRGQQVTLRCSPKSGHDTVSWYQQALGQGPQFIFQYYEEEERQRGNFPDRFSGHQFPNYSSELNVNALLLGDSALYLCASSLPRQGIGNTEAFFGQGTRLTVV.

This rearrangement joins TRBV27 to TRBJ2-1; TRBD2 aligns across 11 bases. The CDR3 is 15 residues long. Germline CDR1 reads MNHEY; CDR2 reads SMNVEV (reference sequence). Trimming took 5 bases from V and 4 from J; bases not matched to a gene: 4. CDR3 protein: CASSPRLAGYNEQFF. In DNA, the CDR3 is TGTGCCAGCAGTCCCCGACTAGCGGGATACAATGAGCAGTTCTTC.

J is TRBJ1-6 and V is TRBV7-9, with D tentatively TRBD1 (6 bases). The V and J ends lost 6 bases and 8 bases respectively, with 20 bases between them. The CDR3 covers 16 residues. CDR1 and CDR2 from the germline V gene are SEHNR and FQNEAQ (reference sequence). CDR3 in amino acids: CASRPHGGQFDSPLHF. DNA for the CDR3: TGTGCCAGCAGACCACACGGGGGGCAATTCGATTCACCCCTCCACTTT.

This clone was found a few times. The V and J genes are TRBV5-1 and TRBJ2-7, with 9 positions matching TRBD1. J gave up 2 bases and V 4 bases, and 7 bases lay outside the gene matches. This CDR3 region has 15 residues. Germline V CDR1 and CDR2: SGHRS, YFSETQ. The CDR3 here is CASSPGTGLAYEQYF. CDR3 bases: TGCGCCAGCAGCCCGGGGACAGGGCTAGCCTACGAGCAGTACTTC.

This sequence joins TRBV15 and TRBJ1-4; 7 nucleotides match TRBD1. After removal of 3 bases from V and 3 bases from J, the junction contained 4 bases not matched to a gene. CDR1 LNHNV and CDR2 YYDKDF come from the germline V gene (reference sequence). The CDR3 is 15 amino acids. The CDR3 bases are TGTGCCACCAGCAGTAGGACAGGTTCTAATGAAAAACTGTTTTTT. Amino acid sequence: CATSSRTGSNEKLFF.